Listed below are T cell receptor beta chains from one sample, sequenced in a study of early T cells in non-severe SARS-CoV-2 infection. MiXCR was run by TCRdb on the 5' RACE reads, yielding one entry per CDR3 protein. This sample has some 64,000 distinct CDR3 sequences; 9% to 10% occur once, and the top ten carry around 16%. This specimen consisted of whole blood, obtained at baseline. Receptors originate from an adult who was a healthcare worker with PCR-confirmed SARS-CoV-2 infection or an uninfected control (not recorded which). Each CDR3 is given with its conserved first and last residue. A D gene is named only where the DNA matches it firmly. The listing skips clone size in some rows; elsewhere it reads once, few, many or a size class.

V gene,clone size,J gene,D gene,CDR3 DNA,CDR3 protein
TRBV20-1,NA,TRBJ2-7,TRBD1,TGCAGTGCTTCATACAGGGGGCCCTTGTACGAGCAGTACTTC,CSASYRGPLYEQYF
TRBV29-1,many,TRBJ2-7,TRBD1,TGCAGCGGTCGGACAGGGGGCTCGTACGAGCAGTACTTC,CSGRTGGSYEQYF
TRBV5-8,few,TRBJ1-2,NA,TGTGCCAGCAGCCGCAATTATGGCTACACCTTC,CASSRNYGYTF
TRBV5-1,many,TRBJ2-7,NA,TGCGCCAGCAGCTTGGGGGACCTCACCATAGAGAGGCAGTACTTC,CASSLGDLTIERQYF
TRBV29-1,few,TRBJ2-4,TRBD1,TGCAGCGTCGGGACAGGGACTTTAAACATTCAGTACTTC,CSVGTGTLNIQYF
TRBV12-3/TRBV12-4,many,TRBJ2-2,NA,TGTGCCAGCGGAAGGGGGGACACCGGGGAGCTGTTTTTT,CASGRGDTGELFF
TRBV6-5,many,TRBJ2-5,NA,TGTGCCAGCAGGGAGGGATTCGGGCAGACCCAGTACTTC,CASREGFGQTQYF
TRBV7-6,NA,TRBJ2-1,NA,TGTGCCAGCAGCTCGGGGGAATTCCCGCTGGGTGAGCAGTTCTTC,CASSSGEFPLGEQFF
TRBV9,NA,TRBJ2-2,NA,TGTGCCAGCAGCCCCCAAGGACTATTTAGCGGGGAGCTGTTTTTT,CASSPQGLFSGELFF
TRBV29-1,many,TRBJ1-4,NA,TGCAGCGCCCTCTATGAAAAACTGTTTTTT,CSALYEKLFF
TRBV5-6,NA,TRBJ2-1,NA,TGTGCCAGCAGCTTGGGCCCCACGGGCTACAATGAGCAGTTCTTC,CASSLGPTGYNEQFF
TRBV7-3,many,TRBJ1-6,NA,TGTGCCAGCAGCCCGGACCGGGCTTCACCCCTCCACTTT,CASSPDRASPLHF
TRBV11-1,many,TRBJ2-7,TRBD2,TGTGCCAGCAAAGTAGCGGGGACCTACGAGCAGTACTTC,CASKVAGTYEQYF
TRBV5-6,many,TRBJ2-7,TRBD1,TGTGCCAGCAGCTCCGGACAGGAAAACGAGCAGTACTTC,CASSSGQENEQYF
TRBV7-9,many,TRBJ2-1,NA,TGTGCCAGCAGTCTTGCAGGAAAGCCTAACAATGAGCAGTTCTTC,CASSLAGKPNNEQFF
TRBV7-9,many,TRBJ2-7,NA,TGTGCCAGCAGCTTCGCTGGGGGCGAGGCCTACGAGCAGTACTTC,CASSFAGGEAYEQYF
TRBV20-1,many,TRBJ1-1,NA,TGCAGTGCTAGAGATCGAGTAGGGGCACGAGGGACTGAAGCTTTCTTT,CSARDRVGARGTEAFF
TRBV29-1,NA,TRBJ2-1,NA,TGCAGCGTTGAAGGCGCGGGGAATGATGAGCAGTTCTTC,CSVEGAGNDEQFF
TRBV28,NA,TRBJ2-1,TRBD1,TGTGCCAGCAGTTTACCCGGACAGGGCCGTGAGCAGTTCTTC,CASSLPGQGREQFF
TRBV5-1,many,TRBJ2-3,TRBD2,TGCGCCAGCAGCCGAAATTCCGGGGCGGGAGGGCCCACAGATACGCAGTATTTT,CASSRNSGAGGPTDTQYF
TRBV5-1,few,TRBJ2-7,NA,TGCGCCAGCAGCTCGGCGGCGGGAACAGCCGGGTCCTACGAGCAGTACTTC,CASSSAAGTAGSYEQYF
TRBV6-1,few,TRBJ2-7,TRBD2,TGTGCCAGCAGTGAACCCGGACTAGCGGCCTACGAGCAGTACTTC,CASSEPGLAAYEQYF
TRBV6-2/TRBV6-3,many,TRBJ2-7,NA,TGTGCCAGCAGCCGGGCCACCATTCCCTACGAGCAGTACTTC,CASSRATIPYEQYF
TRBV27,NA,TRBJ2-3,TRBD1,TGTGCCAGCAGCAGGACTCCGACAGGGGTGAGGCGCACAGATACGCAGTATTTT,CASSRTPTGVRRTDTQYF